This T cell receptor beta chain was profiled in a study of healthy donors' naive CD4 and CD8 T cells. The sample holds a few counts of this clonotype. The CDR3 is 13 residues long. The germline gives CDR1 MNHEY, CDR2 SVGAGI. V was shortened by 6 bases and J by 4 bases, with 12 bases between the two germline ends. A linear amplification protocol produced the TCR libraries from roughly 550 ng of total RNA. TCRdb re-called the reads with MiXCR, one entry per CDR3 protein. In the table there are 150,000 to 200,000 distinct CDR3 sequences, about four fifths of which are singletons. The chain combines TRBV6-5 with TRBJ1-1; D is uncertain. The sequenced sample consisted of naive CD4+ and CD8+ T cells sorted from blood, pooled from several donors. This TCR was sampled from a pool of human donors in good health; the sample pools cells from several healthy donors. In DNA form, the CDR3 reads TGTGCCAGCAGCCCCGGATCTAGCACTGAAGCTTTCTTT. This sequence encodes CASSPGSSTEAFF.